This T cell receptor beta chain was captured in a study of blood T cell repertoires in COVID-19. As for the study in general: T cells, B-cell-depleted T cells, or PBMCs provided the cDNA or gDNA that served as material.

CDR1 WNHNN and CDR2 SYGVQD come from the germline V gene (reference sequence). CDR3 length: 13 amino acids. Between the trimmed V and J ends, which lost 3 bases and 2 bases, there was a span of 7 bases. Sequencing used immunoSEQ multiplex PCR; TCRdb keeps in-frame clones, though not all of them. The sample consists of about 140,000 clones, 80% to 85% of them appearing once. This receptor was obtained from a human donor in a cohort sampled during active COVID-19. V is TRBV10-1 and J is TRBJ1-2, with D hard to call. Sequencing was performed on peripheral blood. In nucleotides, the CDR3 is TGCGCCAGCAGTGACGCGGCGAACTATGGCTACACCTTC. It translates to CASSDAANYGYTF.